These T cell receptor beta chains were read from a single sample in a study of blood T cell repertoires in COVID-19. The repertoire was sequenced with immunoSEQ multiplex PCR; TCRdb's copy has only in-frame clones and lacks some. The repertoire consists of approximately 56,000 clones, with around four fifths occurring once and the leading ten covering 6.9%. Sequenced material: peripheral blood. These receptors were obtained from a man in his sixties or seventies with active COVID-19. Each CDR3 is given with its conserved first and last residue. The D gene is left open where the match is weak. The size field is filled for only some rows; it gives once, few, many or a size class.

j_call d_call clone_size v_call cdr3_aa cdr3_nt
TRBJ2-2 NA NA TRBV9 CASSPRFTGGELFF TGTGCCAGCAGCCCACGGTTTACCGGCGGGGAGCTGTTTTTT
TRBJ1-1 NA NA TRBV6-5 CASSPAGSGTEAFF TGTGCCAGCAGCCCCGCGGGTTCGGGCACTGAAGCTTTCTTT
TRBJ2-7 TRBD1 once TRBV5-1 CASSQSGGQGPYEQYF TGCGCCAGCAGCCAATCCGGAGGACAGGGGCCCTACGAGCAGTACTTC
TRBJ2-1 NA few TRBV11-1 CASSSGDPYNEQFF TGTGCCAGCAGCTCCGGGGATCCCTACAATGAGCAGTTCTTC
TRBJ1-1 NA NA TRBV27 CASSLRRSQNPEAFF TGTGCCAGCAGTTTGAGGAGGTCCCAGAACCCTGAAGCTTTCTTT
TRBJ2-7 TRBD1 NA TRBV6-2/TRBV6-3 CASSPWEGGRYEQYF TGTGCCAGCAGCCCCTGGGAAGGGGGCAGGTACGAGCAGTACTTC
TRBJ2-7 NA few TRBV5-5 CASSFQVQLGEQYF TGTGCCAGCAGTTTTCAGGTCCAGCTGGGCGAGCAGTACTTC
TRBJ1-2 TRBD1 NA TRBV27 CASTPTGGLGNYGYTF TGTGCCAGTACCCCGACAGGGGGACTTGGTAACTATGGCTACACCTTC
TRBJ1-1 TRBD1 NA TRBV6-2/TRBV6-3 CASSQGTDAFF TGTGCCAGCAGTCAAGGGACAGACGCTTTCTTT
TRBJ2-3 NA NA TRBV10-3 CAIRAQEGGTDTQYF TGTGCCATCAGGGCACAGGAGGGCGGCACAGATACGCAGTATTTT
TRBJ2-5 NA NA TRBV5-6 CASSLTGWQETQYF TGTGCCAGCAGCTTGACAGGGTGGCAAGAGACCCAGTACTTC
TRBJ2-3 NA NA TRBV28 CASSGGPSTDTQYF TGTGCCAGCAGCGGGGGGCCAAGCACAGATACGCAGTATTTT
TRBJ2-7 NA NA TRBV24-1 CATMSRAGEQYF TGTGCCACCATGTCCAGGGCAGGCGAGCAGTACTTC
TRBJ2-7 NA few TRBV28 CASVAGYEQYF TGTGCCAGCGTGGCTGGCTACGAGCAGTACTTC
TRBJ1-6 TRBD1 NA TRBV5-1 CASRFDRGWSPLHF TGCGCCAGCAGGTTCGACAGGGGTTGGTCACCCCTCCACTTT
TRBJ2-3 NA NA TRBV19 CASSAEYRTDTQYF TGTGCCAGTAGTGCAGAATACCGCACAGATACGCAGTATTTT
TRBJ2-3 NA NA TRBV28 CASSQGAGTDTQYF TGTGCCAGCAGCCAAGGGGCCGGCACAGATACGCAGTATTTT